This T cell receptor (beta chain) originates from a study of OX40 agonist ivuxolimab in advanced cancers. For the study in its entirety: Ivuxolimab was an agonistic, fully human IgG2 monoclonal antibody directed against OX40 (CD134), a costimulatory receptor. Of the approximately 50 dose-escalation patients, hepatocellular carcinoma was present in approximately 20, melanoma in some 15, renal cell carcinoma in 9 and head and neck cancer in 9. The monotherapy dose-escalation portion (N ≈ 55 patients) of the phase I ivuxolimab trial is reported in the paper. Partial responses occurred in three dose-escalation patients: two with cutaneous melanoma and one with hepatocellular carcinoma. The dose-escalation cohort was almost 85% male with a mean age of about 54 years, ranging from roughly 20 to 80. Intravenous ivuxolimab was administered to patients every 2 weeks at six dose levels: 0.01, 0.1, 0.3, 1.5, 3 and 10 mg/kg. Patients were allowed to have had prior anti-PD-1, anti-PD-L1 or anti-CTLA-4 therapy, and 40% to 45% of the dose-escalation patients had been treated with checkpoint inhibitors. Peripheral TCRbeta sequencing was intended to test whether TCR sequence diversity was altered and clonal T-cell expansion was caused by ivuxolimab.

Genomic DNA was isolated from the sorted cells so that the TCRbeta CDR3 region could be sequenced. The immunoSEQ Assay was used to sequence the TCRbeta CDR3 regions. TCRdb limited this immuneACCESS table to in-frame rearrangements with V and J called. A share of clones is missing; checked studies link under half to unresolved V genes, and the rest is unexplained. This sample holds around 80,000 clones; 80% to 90% were observed only once. Together, the top ten hold approximately 0.71% of the sample. Broad study findings and their caveats: Low levels of normalized T-cell clonal expansion were also seen in some patients who did not respond. In partial responders in the 0.1-3.0 mg/kg groups, normalized peripheral clonal expansion was found to be among the lowest, especially among CD8+ T cells. After ivuxolimab, more expanded clones were found on average in CD8+ T cells than in CD4+ T cells. At doses from 0.1 to 3.0 mg/kg, clonal expansion was seen in both CD4+ and CD8+ blood T cells between baseline and week 6. The antigen specificity of the peripheral T cells that underwent clonal expansion was not determined.

The trial excluded patients who had a history of autoimmune disease or who were on systemic immunosuppression. In every dose cohort, peripheral blood was drawn for TCR sequencing at baseline, cycle 4 day 1, and cycle 7 day 1. The samples were drawn from a first-in-human, open-label, multicenter phase I dose-escalation trial of ivuxolimab. Adults with locally advanced or metastatic head and neck squamous cell, hepatocellular, melanoma or renal cell carcinoma were enrolled in the trial. CD4+ and CD8+ T cells were sorted separately from peripheral blood before TCR sequencing. With regard to this clone: Its binding antigen is unknown. Base qualities are not provided; no much larger clone lies one nucleotide away.

Clipping removes 3 bases from V and 5 bases from J, with 7 as the unmatched junction base count. The CDR3 measures 14 amino acids from cysteine to phenylalanine. Kept here is only the CDR3 DNA, which spans 42 bases and is read in frame from base 1. For CDR1 and CDR2, the germline V gene lists SGHRS and YFSETQ. This receptor was identified in an adult with an advanced solid tumor such as melanoma, head and neck, liver or kidney cancer. Source: CD4+ or CD8+ T cells sorted from blood, taken in a trial of the OX40 agonist ivuxolimab. The sequence joins TRBV5-1 to TRBJ1-1; TRBD1 lines up with 7 middle nucleotides. The DNA reads TGCGCCAGCAGCTCCACAGGGGCTTGGACTGAAGCTTTCTTT. Its protein is CASSSTGAWTEAFF.